The subject of this entry is one T cell receptor (beta chain). Method: immunoSEQ multiplex PCR; TCRdb's copy keeps in-frame clones and lacks some. This table has some 400,000 clones, roughly nine tenths appearing once. Germline V CDR1 and CDR2: LGHNA, YNFKEQ. The CDR3 loop spans 18 amino acids. V shed 0 bases and J 7 bases; nucleotides not matched to a gene: 12. Participants spanned ages about 18 to 90 years and resided in about 25 US areas. Participants classified as exposed had met a COVID-19 case within 2 weeks before study entry. This specimen comes from a study of blood T cell repertoires in COVID-19.

The V gene is TRBV4-2, the J gene TRBJ2-2; 9 bases are shared with TRBD2. The sequencing input was PBMCs or T cells enriched from blood (not recorded which). This TCR was recovered from a woman aged 40 to 50 who had been exposed to COVID-19. The CDR3 spells CASSQDLALAGRHGELFF. CDR3 coding DNA: TGTGCCAGCAGCCAAGATCTCGCGCTAGCGGGGAGGCACGGGGAGCTGTTTTTT.